The subject of this entry is one T cell receptor (beta chain). Assay used: immunoSEQ multiplex PCR; TCRdb lists only in-frame clones, some missing. This table holds about 180,000 clones, roughly 80% found once. These data originate in a study of blood T cell repertoires in COVID-19. The V gene end was trimmed by 5 bases and the J gene end by 5 bases; junction bases not matched to a gene: 9. This CDR3 comprises 14 residues. Per the germline V gene, CDR1 is LNHDA and CDR2 is SQIVND (reference sequence). The clonotype was recovered from a human donor in a cohort sampled during active COVID-19. Sequencing was done on a sample of peripheral blood. V is TRBV19 and J is TRBJ2-7; TRBD1 matches 7 bases. The CDR3 is CASSSGPTGDEQYF. CDR3 nucleotides: TGTGCCAGTAGTTCAGGACCCACAGGGGACGAGCAGTACTTC.